The 14 T cell receptor beta chains reported below all come from one sample, sequenced in a study of blood T cell repertoires in COVID-19. Produced via immunoSEQ multiplex PCR; TCRdb's table is partial and in-frame only. The top ten hold more than 0.8% of the sample, which has over 60,000 clones, around 87% seen once. The specimen was peripheral blood. Every receptor here comes from a man in his 70s with acute or convalescent COVID-19.

V usage is TRBV4-1 and J usage is TRBJ2-7; tentative D call: TRBD2 (5 bases). Germline CDR1 MGHRA, CDR2 YSYEKL. V shed 0 bases and J shed 3 bases, with 21 bases lying between them. The CDR3 covers 18 residues. As DNA, the CDR3 is TGCGCCAGCAGCCAAGAAGGGAGTCGGCGGTCCTTTGACTACGAGCAGTACTTC. Amino acid sequence: CASSQEGSRRSFDYEQYF.

The rearrangement links TRBV28 to TRBJ1-2; the D gene is possibly TRBD1 (5 bases). Germline CDR1 reads MDHEN; CDR2 reads SYDVKM. V lost 6 bases, J lost 4 bases, and 24 bases lay in between. This CDR3 region has 17 residues. This chain's CDR3 is CASSFGGSGTPGYGYTF. The CDR3 DNA reads TGTGCCAGCAGCTTTGGGGGGTCGGGGACCCCGGGCTATGGCTACACCTTC.

V gene TRBV6-5 combines with J gene TRBJ2-7; D is perhaps TRBD1 (5 bases). CDR3 length: 16 residues. CDR1 is MNHEY and CDR2 is SVGAGI in the germline V gene. V dropped 0 bases and J dropped 3 bases, with 15 bases sitting between them. CDR3 DNA sequence: TGTGCCAGCAGTTACTCGATTAGCAGGGCAAACTACGAGCAGTACTTC. This sequence encodes CASSYSISRANYEQYF.

The chain couples TRBV4-1 to TRBJ1-1, with 11 bases identical to TRBD1. Germline assignment: CDR1 MGHRA and CDR2 YSYEKL. This CDR3 region has 16 residues. The J segment lost 5 bases and the V segment lost 4 bases, leaving 9 bases of the junction unmatched. This chain's CDR3 is CASSRGQGAFSTEAFF. The CDR3 nucleotides read TGCGCCAGCAGCCGTGGACAGGGGGCGTTTTCGACTGAAGCTTTCTTT.

The chain combines TRBV6-5 with TRBJ1-1; D may be TRBD1 (6 bases). V was trimmed by 7 bases and J by 0 bases, leaving 12 bases between them. CDR1 MNHEY and CDR2 SVGAGI come from the germline V gene. This CDR3 region has 14 residues. This CDR3 reads CASIKQGMNTEAFF. CDR3 in DNA: TGTGCCAGCATCAAACAGGGTATGAACACTGAAGCTTTCTTT.

The J gene is TRBJ1-1, the V gene TRBV29-1; D gene ambiguous. The V gene lost 5 bases and the J gene lost 2 bases, with 9 bases spanning the gap. CDR1 is SQVTM and CDR2 is ANQGSEA in the germline V gene. The CDR3 has 12 residues. The CDR3 spells CSVSRSNTEAFF. CDR3 DNA: TGCAGCGTTTCGAGGAGCAACACTGAAGCTTTCTTT.

V usage is TRBV2 and J usage is TRBJ2-7; 7 bases fit TRBD2. This CDR3 is 14 amino acids long. Germline-derived CDR1 and CDR2 are SNHLY and FYNNEI. After removal of 5 bases from V and 2 bases from J, the junction contained 6 bases not matched to a gene. CDR3 nucleotide sequence: TGTGCCAGCAGTCTGGGGGGAGGGGCCTACGAGCAGTACTTC. Protein product: CASSLGGGAYEQYF.

The V call is TRBV3-1 (or the pseudogene TRBV3-2), the J call TRBJ2-2; the match to TRBD2 covers 15 bases. V lost 4 bases and J lost 8; bases outside the gene matches: 11. Germline V gene sequence: CDR1 LGHDT, CDR2 YNNKEL (reference sequence). The CDR3 runs 18 residues. CDR3 in DNA: TGTGCCAGCAGCCTACAAGGACTAGCGGGAGGGCATGGTGGGGAGCTGTTTTTT. Its protein is CASSLQGLAGGHGGELFF.

J is TRBJ2-7 and V is TRBV27; TRBD1 aligns across 10 bases. V shed 3 bases and J 5 bases; nucleotides not matched to a gene: 4. Per the germline V gene, CDR1 is MNHEY and CDR2 is SMNVEV (reference sequence). CDR3 length equals 14 residues. The DNA of the CDR3 is TGTGCCAGCAGTTTTCGGGACAGGGGAAACGAGCAGTACTTC. This encodes CASSFRDRGNEQYF.

The chain links TRBV11-2 to TRBJ2-1; 7 bases match TRBD1. CDR1 is SGHAT, CDR2 FQNNGV, per germline. Trimming took 2 bases from V and 4 from J; bases not matched to a gene: 8. CDR3 size: 16 residues. CDR3 sequence: CASSLTGTETYNEQFF. The CDR3 bases are TGTGCCAGCAGCTTAACCGGGACAGAAACATACAATGAGCAGTTCTTC. The whole variable domain, remainder taken from reference TRBV11-2 and TRBJ2-1, is EAGVAQSPRYKIIEKRQSVAFWCNPISGHATLYWYQQILGQGPKLLIQFQNNGVVDDSQLPKDRFSAERLKGVDSTLKIQPAKLEDSAVYLCASSLTGTETYNEQFFGPGTRLTVL.

The CDR3 reads CASRWGQQGETQYF. The CDR3 nucleotides read TGTGCCAGCAGGTGGGGACAGCAAGGAGAGACCCAGTACTTC. This sequence joins TRBV6-5 and TRBJ2-5, with 7 bases aligning to TRBD1. The junction had 8 bases not matched to a gene; V was cut back by 6 bases and J by 4 bases. The CDR3 consists of 14 residues. Germline values: CDR1 MNHEY, CDR2 SVGAGI.

CDR3 residues: CASSQDWAREQYF. The CDR3 DNA sequence: TGTGCCAGCAGCCAAGATTGGGCTCGGGAGCAGTACTTC. The chain combines TRBV14 with TRBJ2-7, with D uncertain. Germline-derived CDR1 and CDR2 are SGHDN and FVKESK. Trimming pared 0 bases from V and 7 bases from J, leaving 10 bases between. CDR3 length: 13 residues.

This clone was seen a few times. The J gene is TRBJ1-2, the V gene TRBV5-1; 8 bases match TRBD1. Looked up from germline, CDR1 is SGHRS and CDR2 is YFSETQ. Trimming took 6 bases from V and 3 from J; bases not matched to a gene: 7. CDR3 length: 14 amino acids. In DNA form, the CDR3 reads TGCGCCAGCATAGGGGACAGGAGGGACTATGGCTACACCTTC. Amino acid sequence: CASIGDRRDYGYTF.

The CDR3 here is CASSLGGTYEQYF. The CDR3 region has the DNA TGTGCCAGCTCCCTCGGCGGTACCTACGAGCAGTACTTC. V and J are TRBV18 and TRBJ2-7; D unresolved. CDR1 is KGHSH, CDR2 LQKENI, per germline. V was shortened by 6 bases and J by 2 bases, with 11 bases between the two germline ends. The CDR3 contains 13 residues. The complete variable domain, with remaining parts taken from reference TRBV18 and TRBJ2-7, reads NAGVMQNPRHLVRRRGQEARLRCSPMKGHSHVYWYRQLPEEGLKFMVYLQKENIIDESGMPKERFSAEFPKEGPSILRIQQVVRGDSAAYFCASSLGGTYEQYFGPGTRLTVT.